This TCR beta chain was captured in a study of blood T cell repertoires in COVID-19. Study as a whole: The study drew acute and convalescent COVID-19 samples from the United States, Italy and Spain. Sample material is recorded as cDNA or gDNA derived from T cells, B-cell-depleted T cells, or PBMCs.

Methods used by the authors: Amplification with reference gene primers provided the estimates of nucleated cell counts. Generated by immunoSEQ multiplex PCR, the TCRdb table keeps only in-frame clones and is missing some. The V and J calls and clone size are taken from that table; D and trimming were inferred from the DNA. The table lists around 68,000 clones, approximately 91% of them singletons, with less than 2% in the top ten. The CDR3 is 15 amino acids. Germline trimming cut 5 bases from V and 9 bases from J; bases unmatched to any gene: 11. Germline CDR1 reads SGHAT; CDR2 reads FQDESV (reference sequence).

The sequenced material came from peripheral blood. This chain joins TRBV11-1 and TRBJ2-1, with 9 bases matching TRBD1. The source is a human donor in a cohort sampled during active COVID-19. The CDR3 region is CASSLTDTGGVEQFF. The CDR3 nucleotides read TGTGCCAGCAGCCTGACGGATACAGGGGGCGTTGAGCAGTTCTTC.